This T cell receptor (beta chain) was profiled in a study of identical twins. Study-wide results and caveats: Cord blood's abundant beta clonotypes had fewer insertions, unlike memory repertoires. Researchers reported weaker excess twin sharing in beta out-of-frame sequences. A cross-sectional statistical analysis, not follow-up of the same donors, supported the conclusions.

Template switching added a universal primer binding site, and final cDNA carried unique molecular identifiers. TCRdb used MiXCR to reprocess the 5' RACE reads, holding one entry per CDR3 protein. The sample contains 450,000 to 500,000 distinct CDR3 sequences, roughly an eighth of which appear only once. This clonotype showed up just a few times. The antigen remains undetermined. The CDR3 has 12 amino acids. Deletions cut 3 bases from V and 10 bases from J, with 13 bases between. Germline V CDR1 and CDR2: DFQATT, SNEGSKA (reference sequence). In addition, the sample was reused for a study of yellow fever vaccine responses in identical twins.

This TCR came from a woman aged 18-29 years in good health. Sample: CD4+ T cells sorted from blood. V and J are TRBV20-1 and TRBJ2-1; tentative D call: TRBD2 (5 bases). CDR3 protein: CSASPGSIEQFF. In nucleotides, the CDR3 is TGCAGTGCTAGTCCGGGGTCTATAGAGCAGTTCTTC.